This entry lists 31 T cell receptor beta chains sequenced from one sample in a study of CD4 T cells in relation to SARS-CoV-2 and coronaviruses. CD4+ T cells from unexposed donors were obtained before the COVID-19 pandemic (2011-2018). After about 11 days of culture, CD4+ T cells were isolated. The protocol was immunoSEQ multiplex PCR, while the TCRdb copy is restricted to in-frame clones and leaves out a portion. The repertoire includes more than 20,000 clones, 65% to 80% of them detected once, and about 10% sits in the top ten. These receptors' targets are unknown. Sequencing was carried out using CD4+ T cells from PBMCs, cultured in vitro. All receptors derive from a human donor in good health.

The genes are TRBV3-1 (or the pseudogene TRBV3-2) and TRBJ2-6; D gene unclear. The CDR3 length is 15 residues. V was clipped by 1 base and J by 4 bases, with 8 bases between them. Germline V lookup: CDR1 LGHDT, CDR2 YNNKEL (reference sequence). CDR3 nucleotide sequence: TGTGCCAGCAGCCAAGTAAGAGGAGGGGCCAACGTCCTGACTTTC. Encoded protein: CASSQVRGGANVLTF.

This clone was seen only a few times. The chain has TRBV3-1 (or the pseudogene TRBV3-2) and TRBJ2-2; D ambiguous. V was trimmed by 8 bases and J by 3 bases, leaving 10 bases between them. Germline loops: CDR1 LGHDT, CDR2 YNNKEL (reference sequence). The CDR3 length is 13 residues. The CDR3 bases are TGTGCCAGCTGCTTGCTCCACACCGGGGAGCTGTTTTTT. This encodes CASCLLHTGELFF.

This chain links TRBV15 with TRBJ2-4; tentative D call: TRBD1 (5 bases). The CDR3 extends over 16 amino acids. V was shortened by 0 bases and J by 6 bases, with 15 bases between the two germline ends. Germline V CDR1 and CDR2: LNHNV, YYDKDF (reference sequence). In DNA form, the CDR3 reads TGTGCCACCAGCAGAGATCTCCAGGGTTCCGGAAACATTCAGTACTTC. Translating gives CATSRDLQGSGNIQYF.

CDR3 DNA sequence: TGCGCCAGCAGCTTGGCTCGGGAGCGGGGCACAGATACGCAGTATTTT. It is translated as CASSLARERGTDTQYF. V gene TRBV5-1 combines with J gene TRBJ2-3; perhaps TRBD2 as D (6 bases). Between the trimmed V and J ends, which lost 0 bases and 1 base, there was a span of 12 bases. The CDR3 length is 16 residues. Germline lookup yields CDR1 SGHRS and CDR2 YFSETQ.

The chain links TRBV6-2 or TRBV6-3 to TRBJ2-4; the match to TRBD1 covers 7 bases. Germline V gene data show CDR1 as MNHEY and CDR2 as SVGEGT. Germline trimming cut 5 bases from V and 4 bases from J; bases unmatched to any gene: 8. The CDR3 extends over 15 amino acids. The CDR3 nucleotides read TGTGCCAGCAGTGACCCAGGGACAGCTAAAAACATTCAGTACTTC. Translating it yields CASSDPGTAKNIQYF.

As to this clone: The sample contains more than one DNA sequence encoding this CDR3. The gene calls are TRBV18 and TRBJ2-7; 8 bases agree with TRBD1. This CDR3 contains 14 residues. The ends lost 3 bases at V and 2 bases at J; junction bases unmatched: 3. Per germline, CDR1 KGHSH and CDR2 LQKENI. In nucleotides, the CDR3 is TGTGCCAGCTCACCGCGACAGGGGACCTACGAGCAGTACTTC. Its protein is CASSPRQGTYEQYF. Based on the CDR3 plus reference TRBV18 and TRBJ2-7, the full variable domain is NAGVMQNPRHLVRRRGQEARLRCSPMKGHSHVYWYRQLPEEGLKFMVYLQKENIIDESGMPKERFSAEFPKEGPSILRIQQVVRGDSAAYFCASSPRQGTYEQYFGPGTRLTVT.

The chain recombines TRBV19 with TRBJ2-2; D uncertain. This CDR3 comprises 12 residues. In germline, CDR1 is LNHDA, CDR2 SQIVND (reference sequence). The V and J ends lost 8 bases and 5 bases respectively, with 9 bases between them. CDR3 sequence (DNA): TGTGCCAGTCTGGCGCGGACCGGGGAGCTGTTTTTT. It is translated as CASLARTGELFF.

J is TRBJ2-5 and V is TRBV9; 7 bases map to TRBD2. Germline trimming cut 7 bases from V and 3 bases from J; bases unmatched to any gene: 6. The germline V gene has CDR1 SGDLS and CDR2 YYNGEE. The CDR3 sequence is 13 residues long. This CDR3 reads CASGLSGEETQYF. CDR3 DNA sequence: TGTGCCAGCGGATTAAGCGGGGAAGAGACCCAGTACTTC. Complete variable domain (other parts from reference TRBV9 and TRBJ2-5): DSGVTQTPKHLITATGQRVTLRCSPRSGDLSVYWYQQSLDQGLQFLIQYYNGEERAKGNILERFSAQQFPDLHSELNLSSLELGDSALYFCASGLSGEETQYFGPGTRLLVL.

The V and J genes are TRBV30 and TRBJ2-7, with D perhaps matching TRBD1 or TRBD2 (5 bases each). The CDR3 covers 10 residues. V was cut by 8 bases and J by 0 bases, with 5 bases left in between. CDR1 and CDR2 (germline): GTSNPN, SVGIG (reference sequence). The CDR3 bases are TGTGCCGGGGGCTCCTACGAGCAGTACTTC. Translation gives CAGGSYEQYF.

As DNA, the CDR3 is TGCGCCAGCAGCGTAGGACAGGGAGGGGAGACCCAGTACTTC. As protein: CASSVGQGGETQYF. The rearrangement joins TRBV5-1 to TRBJ2-5; D may be TRBD1 (8 bases). This CDR3 spans 14 amino acids. Germline V gene sequence: CDR1 SGHRS, CDR2 YFSETQ. Trimming removed 4 bases at V and 5 bases at J, with 15 bases between.

The rearrangement joins TRBV5-1 to TRBJ1-2; 9 bases are shared with TRBD1. Losses at the gene ends were 1 base for V and 5 bases for J; bases not matched to a gene: 3. The germline V gene has CDR1 SGHRS and CDR2 YFSETQ. The CDR3 is made up of 14 amino acids. CDR3 loop: CASSLIQGAYGYTF. The CDR3, as DNA: TGCGCCAGCAGCTTGATACAGGGGGCTTATGGCTACACCTTC. The full variable domain, its missing parts supplied by reference TRBV5-1 and TRBJ1-2, is KAGVTQTPRYLIKTRGQQVTLSCSPISGHRSVSWYQQTPGQGLQFLFEYFSETQRNKGNFPGRFSGRQFSNSRSEMNVSTLELGDSALYLCASSLIQGAYGYTFGSGTRLTVV.

V gene TRBV7-9 combines with J gene TRBJ2-7, with TRBD1 identical over 9 bases. The V gene end was trimmed by 1 base and the J gene end by 1 base; junction bases not matched to a gene: 5. CDR1 is SEHNR and CDR2 is FQNEAQ in the germline V gene (reference sequence). The CDR3 totals 16 residues. For the CDR3, the DNA is TGTGCCAGCAGCTTAGTCGAGACAGGGGGTTCCTACGAGCAGTACTTC. Amino acid sequence: CASSLVETGGSYEQYF.

This clone was picked up a small number of times. The chain couples TRBV10-3 to TRBJ1-1, with D uncertain. The germline V gene has CDR1 ENHRY and CDR2 SYGVKD. Trimming took 4 bases from V and 5 from J, leaving 8 bases between them. The CDR3 is 12 amino acids. This CDR3 reads CAISVSGTEAFF. Here the CDR3 DNA reads TGTGCCATCAGTGTGAGCGGTACTGAAGCTTTCTTT.

This clone was observed a few times. The rearrangement links TRBV28 to TRBJ1-1; D is ambiguous. The V and J ends lost 10 bases and 1 base respectively, with 10 bases between them. The CDR3 length is 12 residues. Germline values: CDR1 MDHEN, CDR2 SYDVKM. The DNA for the CDR3 is TGTGCCACCCGCCCGAGGAACACTGAAGCTTTCTTT. Protein sequence: CATRPRNTEAFF.

V usage is TRBV10-1 and J usage is TRBJ2-5, with D perhaps assigned TRBD1 or TRBD2 (5 bases each). Germline values: CDR1 WNHNN, CDR2 SYGVQD (reference sequence). The CDR3 totals 14 residues. V lost 3 bases and J lost 4, with 12 bases in between. The CDR3 DNA is TGCGCCAGCAGTGACGGCAGGGCGGGAGAGACCCAGTACTTC. Protein product: CASSDGRAGETQYF.

The rearrangement joins TRBV24-1 to TRBJ1-5; D is uncertain. Germline CDR1 reads KGHDR; CDR2 reads SFDVKD. Trimming shortened V by 4 bases and J by 3 bases, and 6 bases separated the two germline ends. CDR3 length equals 13 residues. The CDR3 protein is CATSDGDNQPQHF. The CDR3 nucleotides are TGTGCCACCAGTGACGGGGACAATCAGCCCCAGCATTTT.

V is TRBV5-1 and J is TRBJ1-2; 11 nucleotides match TRBD1. Trimming cost V 0 bases and J 7 bases; bases outside gene matches: 2. The CDR3 sequence is 14 residues long. The germline CDR1 and CDR2 sequences are SGHRS and YFSETQ. CDR3 sequence reads: CASSLADRGPGYTF. DNA of the CDR3: TGCGCCAGCAGCTTGGCGGACAGGGGGCCTGGCTACACCTTC.

The V and J genes are TRBV7-2 and TRBJ1-5; D is uncertain. The V and J ends lost 1 base and 5 bases respectively, with 6 bases between them. CDR3 length: 13 amino acids. Germline lookup yields CDR1 SGHTA and CDR2 FQGNSA. The CDR3 DNA follows: TGTGCCAGCAGCTTAGTGGAGGATCAGCCCCAGCATTTT. Translating it yields CASSLVEDQPQHF.

The CDR3 DNA reads as TGTGCCAGCAGCGTATCATTGGGGGGATTCTACAATGAGCAGTTCTTC. Protein: CASSVSLGGFYNEQFF. This chain uses TRBV9 with TRBJ2-1; tentatively, D is TRBD2 (6 bases). V was trimmed by 1 base and J by 3 bases, leaving 14 bases between them. The CDR3 length is 16 residues. Germline CDR1 and CDR2: SGDLS and YYNGEE.

V and J are TRBV9 and TRBJ2-3, with 14 bases that match TRBD2. Unmatched junction bases numbered 11, after V lost 4 bases and J lost 4 bases. Germline CDR1 SGDLS, CDR2 YYNGEE. The CDR3 contains 18 residues. CDR3 loop: CASSSTPGLAGGPDTQYF. CDR3 DNA: TGTGCCAGCAGCTCCACACCTGGACTAGCGGGGGGCCCAGATACGCAGTATTTT. The complete variable domain, with remaining parts taken from reference TRBV9 and TRBJ2-3, reads DSGVTQTPKHLITATGQRVTLRCSPRSGDLSVYWYQQSLDQGLQFLIQYYNGEERAKGNILERFSAQQFPDLHSELNLSSLELGDSALYFCASSSTPGLAGGPDTQYFGPGTRLTVL.

V gene TRBV10-3 combines with J gene TRBJ2-5, with 9 positions matching TRBD1. Germline V gene sequence: CDR1 ENHRY, CDR2 SYGVKD. This CDR3 is built from 14 residues. Trimming at V came to 11 bases and at J to 4 bases, leaving 11 bases not matched to a gene. In DNA form, the CDR3 reads TGTGCCGCCGGACCGGGACAGGGCGGAGAGACCCAGTACTTC. It specifies CAAGPGQGGETQYF.

This clone was picked up a small number of times. The chain is built from TRBV5-4 and TRBJ2-2; 11 nucleotides agree with TRBD2. Trimming removed 3 bases from V and 4 bases from J; junction bases left unmatched: 2. CDR1 is SGHNT, CDR2 YYREEE, per germline (reference sequence). This CDR3 is 15 amino acids long. In DNA, the CDR3 is TGTGCCAGCAGCTCACTAGCGGGAGCCACCGGGGAGCTGTTTTTT. Translation gives CASSSLAGATGELFF.

The table lists this clone with a few counts. Relative to the germline gene, one junction end is altered; a read error may explain this. The gene calls are TRBV7-2 and TRBJ2-1; D remains unclear. Germline-derived CDR1 and CDR2 are SGHTA and FQGNSA. The CDR3 is 15 amino acids. CDR3 residues: CASSVAVSSYNEQFF. The CDR3, as DNA: TGTGCCAGCAGCGTAGCCGTAAGCTCCTACAATGAGCAGTTCTTC. Looking up the rest from reference TRBV7-2 and TRBJ2-1 gives the full variable domain: GAGVSQSPSNKVTEKGKDVELRCDPISGHTALYWYRQSLGQGLEFLIYFQGNSAPDKSGLPSDRFSAERTGGSVSTLTIQRTQQEDSAVYLCASSVAVSSYNEQFFGPGTRLTVL.

The gene calls are TRBV7-3 and TRBJ2-3; no reliable D call. Trimming cost V 5 bases and J 1 base, with 7 bases left between them. The CDR3 has 13 residues. Germline V gene lookup returns CDR1 SGHTA and CDR2 FQGTGA. CDR3 DNA sequence: TGTGCCAGCAGCCCCGCGGGCACAGATACGCAGTATTTT. This codes for CASSPAGTDTQYF. The full variable domain, completed using reference TRBV7-3 and TRBJ2-3, is GAGVSQTPSNKVTEKGKYVELRCDPISGHTALYWYRQSLGQGPEFLIYFQGTGAADDSGLPNDRFFAVRPEGSVSTLKIQRTERGDSAVYLCASSPAGTDTQYFGPGTRLTVL.

This rearrangement joins TRBV30 to TRBJ2-1; 8 nucleotides agree with TRBD2. Germline V gives CDR1 GTSNPN, CDR2 SVGIG (reference sequence). V shed 5 bases and J 2 bases; nucleotides not matched to a gene: 8. The CDR3 extends over 15 amino acids. CDR3: CAWAPGLVPYNEQFF. In nucleotides, the CDR3 is TGTGCCTGGGCCCCGGGACTAGTCCCCTACAATGAGCAGTTCTTC.

This chain uses TRBV27 with TRBJ1-5; 7 positions match TRBD1. Germline CDR1 MNHEY, CDR2 SMNVEV (reference sequence). The CDR3 contains 17 residues. The ends lost 5 bases at V and 4 bases at J; junction bases unmatched: 14. Written as DNA, the CDR3 is TGTGCCAGCAGTAGTACAGGGGAGGGACTTCTAAATCAGCCCCAGCATTTT. This encodes CASSSTGEGLLNQPQHF.

Sample share makes this clone medium-sized (0.01 to 0.1%). The genes are TRBV5-1 and TRBJ2-1; D remains unclear. The germline V gene encodes CDR1 SGHRS and CDR2 YFSETQ. This CDR3 is built from 16 residues. V gave up 0 bases and J gave up 1 base, with 11 bases separating them. As DNA, the CDR3 is TGCGCCAGCAGCTTGGAGGCAGCAAATTCCTACAATGAGCAGTTCTTC. Its translation is CASSLEAANSYNEQFF. Combining the CDR3 with reference TRBV5-1 and TRBJ2-1 gives the whole variable domain KAGVTQTPRYLIKTRGQQVTLSCSPISGHRSVSWYQQTPGQGLQFLFEYFSETQRNKGNFPGRFSGRQFSNSRSEMNVSTLELGDSALYLCASSLEAANSYNEQFFGPGTRLTVL.

The chain employs TRBV18 and TRBJ2-5, with 7 positions matching TRBD2. The CDR3 loop spans 14 amino acids. V trimming: 4 bases; J trimming: 3 bases; junction bases outside the gene matches: 5. Germline V gene sequence: CDR1 KGHSH, CDR2 LQKENI. CDR3 loop: CASSQASGKETQYF. CDR3 nucleotides: TGTGCCAGCTCACAGGCTAGCGGAAAAGAGACCCAGTACTTC.

The J gene is TRBJ2-7, the V gene TRBV3-1 (or the pseudogene TRBV3-2), with D possibly TRBD1 on 5 matching bases. Germline V CDR1 and CDR2: LGHDT, YNNKEL (reference sequence). The CDR3 totals 14 residues. Trimming took off 1 base at V and 0 bases at J, with 7 bases between the two ends. DNA of the CDR3: TGTGCCAGCAGCCAAGGGGGCACCTCCTACGAGCAGTACTTC. This encodes CASSQGGTSYEQYF.

The rearrangement uses TRBV6-2 or TRBV6-3 and TRBJ2-5; D is unclear. The CDR3 consists of 15 residues. Trimming removed 4 bases from V and 0 bases from J, with 12 bases in between. Looked up from germline, CDR1 is MNHEY and CDR2 is SVGEGT. CDR3 nucleotide sequence: TGTGCCAGCAGTTCGCCGAGGACGAACCAAGAGACCCAGTACTTC. Amino acid sequence: CASSSPRTNQETQYF.

This clone was counted only a few times. The V gene is TRBV6-6, the J gene TRBJ1-2, with TRBD1 matching over 8 bases. The J segment lost 2 bases and the V segment lost 6 bases, leaving 5 bases of the junction unmatched. Looked up from germline, CDR1 is MNHNY and CDR2 is SVGAGI (reference sequence). The CDR3 covers 14 residues. CDR3 DNA sequence: TGTGCCAGCAGGATTCAGGGGGCGAACTATGGCTACACCTTC. This gives the protein CASRIQGANYGYTF.